This T cell receptor beta chain was identified in a study of blood T cell repertoires in COVID-19. Source study methods: Amplification of reference gene primers provided the estimated nucleated cell counts. The repertoire was sequenced with immunoSEQ multiplex PCR; TCRdb's copy has only in-frame clones and lacks some. V and J calls plus clone size are reproduced from that table; the DNA served to infer D and trimming. The sample includes fewer than 250,000 clones, roughly 82% seen only once; the top ten take about 8%. Seattle patients were enrolled while actively infected and followed longitudinally. V trimming: 6 bases; J trimming: 2 bases; junction bases outside the gene matches: 7. CDR1 SQVTM and CDR2 ANQGSEA come from the germline V gene. There are 13 residues in the CDR3.

The receptor comes from a woman in her sixties with COVID-19, enrolled during active disease. This sequence joins TRBV29-1 and TRBJ2-7; 7 nucleotides line up with TRBD1. The sample was peripheral blood. CDR3 in DNA: TGCAGCGTGGGGGCTGACAGGGCCTACGAGCAGTACTTC. Protein sequence: CSVGADRAYEQYF.